This passage covers 20 T cell receptor beta chains from one sample sequenced in a study of human T cells and chemical hapten exposure. TCRdb fed the RACE reads into MiXCR, producing one record per CDR3 protein. The table records 70,000 or so distinct CDR3 sequences, 8.5% to 14% of them present only once. Time point given: patch test 3, about 24 weeks after DPC sensitization. The treatment was: therapeutic diphenylcyclopropenone sensitization with weekly scalp DPC. The specimen was whole blood, collected in connection with sensitization to the hapten diphenylcyclopropenone (DPC). The receptors were gathered from a woman between 50 and 59 years old with alopecia areata. Some clones in this sample may be carry-over from other donors' samples.

The chain couples TRBV29-1 to TRBJ1-1; 7 bases are a match to TRBD1. This CDR3 spans 13 amino acids. Germline V gene data show CDR1 as SQVTM and CDR2 as ANQGSEA. With V trimmed by 5 bases and J by 7 bases, 10 bases remained unmatched. CDR3 region: CSVTPTGRDEAFF. In DNA, the CDR3 is TGCAGCGTTACCCCGACAGGGAGGGATGAAGCTTTCTTT.

This clonotype was detected many times. The chain joins TRBV18 to TRBJ1-1; perhaps TRBD1 as D (5 bases). V lost 1 base and J lost 0, with 9 bases in between. From germline, CDR1 is KGHSH and CDR2 LQKENI. The CDR3 consists of 15 residues. CDR3 region: CASSPLGVLNTEAFF. CDR3 nucleotides: TGTGCCAGCTCACCACTGGGGGTCTTGAACACTGAAGCTTTCTTT.

This rearrangement joins TRBV28 to TRBJ1-6; perhaps TRBD1 as D (5 bases). V lost 6 bases and J lost 5, with 8 bases in between. CDR1 is MDHEN, CDR2 SYDVKM, per germline. This CDR3 spans 13 amino acids. The CDR3 is CASSQGHNSPLHF. The DNA for the CDR3 is TGTGCCAGCAGCCAGGGCCATAATTCACCCCTCCACTTT.

A few counts support this clonotype. V gene TRBV5-4 combines with J gene TRBJ2-7, with D perhaps TRBD2 (7 bases). The V end lost 3 bases, the J end lost 2 bases, and 9 bases lay between the germline ends. This CDR3 spans 13 amino acids. In germline, CDR1 is SGHNT, CDR2 YYREEE (reference sequence). The CDR3 loop is CASSSGGPYEQYF. Here the CDR3 DNA reads TGTGCCAGCAGCTCCGGGGGGCCCTACGAGCAGTACTTC.

The sample holds many counts of this clonotype. V and J are TRBV18 and TRBJ2-3, with 14 bases matching TRBD2. The V gene end was trimmed by 6 bases and the J gene end by 3 bases; junction bases not matched to a gene: 5. CDR3 length equals 16 residues. In germline, CDR1 is KGHSH, CDR2 LQKENI. Written as DNA, the CDR3 is TGTGCCAGCTCCCGGACTAGCGGGGGGATGACAGATACGCAGTATTTT. Its translation: CASSRTSGGMTDTQYF.

This clonotype was counted many times. The CDR3 spells CASSTGTGNQPQHF. CDR3 nucleotide sequence: TGTGCCAGCAGCACCGGGACAGGCAATCAGCCCCAGCATTTT. The chain links TRBV7-6 to TRBJ1-5; 7 bases fit TRBD1. Germline CDR1 and CDR2: SGHVS and FNYEAQ. The CDR3 contains 14 residues. J lost 2 bases, V lost 5 bases, and 3 bases had no gene match.

The CDR3 loop reads CASRLERTSLGEQYF. The DNA for the CDR3 is TGTGCAAGTCGCTTAGAAAGGACTAGCCTGGGGGAGCAGTACTTC. J is TRBJ2-7 and V is TRBV12-2; the DNA was not compared with TRBD2, the D call given in the table. TRBV12-2 counts as a pseudogene. The CDR3 covers 15 residues.

This clonotype was counted many times. This chain joins TRBV20-1 and TRBJ2-3, with D uncertain. The V end was cut by 1 base, the J end by 0 bases, with 11 bases between. This CDR3 has 15 residues. CDR1 is DFQATT, CDR2 SNEGSKA, per germline (reference sequence). Here the CDR3 DNA reads TGCAGTGCTAGAGCTGTTCTATCTAGCACAGATACGCAGTATTTT. Its protein is CSARAVLSSTDTQYF.

This clonotype was picked up a small number of times. The junction does not match germline at one end; this may be a read error. V and J are TRBV12-3 or TRBV12-4 and TRBJ1-2; maybe TRBD1 (6 bases). CDR3 size: 16 residues. This chain's CDR3 is CANSLKANQGTYGYTF. CDR3 nucleotides: TGTGCCAACAGTTTAAAGGCAAATCAGGGGACCTATGGCTACACCTTC.

V usage is TRBV20-1 and J usage is TRBJ1-6; 7 bases line up with TRBD1. The germline V gene encodes CDR1 DFQATT and CDR2 SNEGSKA (reference sequence). The length of the CDR3 is 15 residues. J was trimmed by 9 bases and V by 6 bases; bases with no gene match: 14. The CDR3: CSARTSTGRSSPLHF. Here the CDR3 DNA reads TGCAGTGCCAGGACCTCGACAGGGAGGTCTTCACCCCTCCACTTT.

This clonotype was counted ten times or more. The V call is TRBV28, the J call TRBJ1-1, with D hard to call. Germline V gene sequence: CDR1 MDHEN, CDR2 SYDVKM. The CDR3 contains 15 residues. Trimming shortened V by 6 bases and J by 4 bases, and 18 bases separated the two germline ends. The CDR3 loop is CASSLPRTTFTEAFF. The DNA of the CDR3 is TGTGCCAGCAGCCTCCCCAGGACCACGTTCACTGAAGCTTTCTTT.

This clonotype showed up many times. The chain is built from TRBV28 and TRBJ1-2, with TRBD1 matching over 12 bases. Germline V gene data show CDR1 as MDHEN and CDR2 as SYDVKM. This CDR3 is built from 14 residues. V gave up 8 bases and J gave up 8 bases; unmatched junction bases: 9. This chain's CDR3 is CASVSGQGAGGYTF. The CDR3 nucleotides are TGTGCCAGCGTTTCGGGACAGGGGGCTGGGGGCTACACCTTC.

This clonotype was found a few times. The gene calls are TRBV28 and TRBJ1-1, with D unclear. The length of the CDR3 is 14 residues. CDR1 and CDR2 from the germline V gene are MDHEN and SYDVKM. Trimming shortened V by 5 bases and J by 4 bases, and 14 bases separated the two germline ends. This CDR3 is CASSEALGSTEAFF. The CDR3 DNA sequence: TGTGCCAGCAGTGAGGCTTTGGGGAGCACTGAAGCTTTCTTT.

In this sample, this clonotype turned up many times. V and J are TRBV10-2 and TRBJ2-1, with 9 bases that match TRBD1. CDR1 is WSHSY and CDR2 is SAAADI in the germline V gene. The CDR3 runs to 13 residues. The V gene end was trimmed by 10 bases and the J gene end by 10 bases; junction bases not matched to a gene: 11. The CDR3 DNA reads TGCGCCACCACTCCCGGACAGGGGTTAGAGCAGTTCTTC. Translation: CATTPGQGLEQFF.

This chain uses TRBV5-1 with TRBJ2-5, with D tentatively TRBD1 (5 bases). CDR3 length: 15 residues. Trimming stripped 0 bases from V and 3 bases from J, with 12 bases between. From germline, CDR1 is SGHRS and CDR2 YFSETQ. The DNA of the CDR3 is TGCGCCAGCAGCTTGGCCGTGGGCAGGGAAGAGACCCAGTACTTC. Protein: CASSLAVGREETQYF.

This clonotype was observed a few times. The V and J genes are TRBV7-6 and TRBJ2-2; weak D call: TRBD1 (6 bases). CDR1 SGHVS and CDR2 FNYEAQ come from the germline V gene. The CDR3 has 14 amino acids. V lost 5 bases to trimming and J lost 6 bases, with 13 bases between them. The CDR3 sequence is CASSTSGGAGELFF. The CDR3 nucleotides are TGTGCCAGCAGCACCAGTGGGGGCGCCGGGGAGCTGTTTTTT.

In its sample, this clonotype was seen many times. The genes are TRBV20-1 and TRBJ2-1; D gene uncertain. Trimming took off 0 bases at V and 7 bases at J, with 13 bases between the two ends. The CDR3 totals 14 residues. CDR1 and CDR2 from the germline V gene are DFQATT and SNEGSKA (reference sequence). Here the CDR3 DNA reads TGCAGTGCTAGAGATGACTGGTCTTTGAATGAGCAGTTCTTC. The encoded protein is CSARDDWSLNEQFF.

This clonotype was detected only a few times. The J gene is TRBJ2-1, the V gene TRBV7-6; no clear D. The germline gives CDR1 SGHVS, CDR2 FNYEAQ. The CDR3 consists of 13 residues. Trimming took off 5 bases at V and 10 bases at J, with 15 bases between the two ends. The CDR3 loop reads CASSPSLAREQFF. The CDR3 DNA sequence: TGTGCCAGCAGCCCTTCACTTGCGAGAGAGCAGTTCTTC.

This clonotype was counted at least ten times. V is TRBV18 and J is TRBJ2-3; unclear D gene. Trimming pared 1 base from V and 0 bases from J, leaving 8 bases between. Germline loops: CDR1 KGHSH, CDR2 LQKENI. CDR3 length: 15 amino acids. CDR3 in amino acids: CASSPRAESTDTQYF. CDR3 bases: TGTGCCAGCTCACCACGGGCGGAAAGCACAGATACGCAGTATTTT.

This clonotype has only a few counts. CDR3 in amino acids: CASSQGLMLAGNRYEQYF. Written as DNA, the CDR3 is TGCGCCAGCAGCCAAGGTTTAATGTTGGCAGGGAATCGGTACGAGCAGTACTTC. The chain uses TRBV4-1 and TRBJ2-7, with D possibly matching TRBD1 (5 bases). Per the germline V gene, CDR1 is MGHRA and CDR2 is YSYEKL. The CDR3 loop spans 18 amino acids. Trimming took off 1 base at V and 4 bases at J, with 23 bases between the two ends.